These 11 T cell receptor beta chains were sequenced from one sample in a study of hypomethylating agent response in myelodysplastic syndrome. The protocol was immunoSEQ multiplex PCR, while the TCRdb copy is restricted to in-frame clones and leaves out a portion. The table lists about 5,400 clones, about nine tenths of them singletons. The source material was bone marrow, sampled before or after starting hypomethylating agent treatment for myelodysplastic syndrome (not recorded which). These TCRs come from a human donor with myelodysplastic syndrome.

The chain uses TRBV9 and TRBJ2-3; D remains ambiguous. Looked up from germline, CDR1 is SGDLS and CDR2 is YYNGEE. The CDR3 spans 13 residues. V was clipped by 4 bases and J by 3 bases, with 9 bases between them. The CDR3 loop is CASSLLETDTQYF. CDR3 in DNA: TGTGCCAGCAGCCTCCTTGAAACAGATACGCAGTATTTT.

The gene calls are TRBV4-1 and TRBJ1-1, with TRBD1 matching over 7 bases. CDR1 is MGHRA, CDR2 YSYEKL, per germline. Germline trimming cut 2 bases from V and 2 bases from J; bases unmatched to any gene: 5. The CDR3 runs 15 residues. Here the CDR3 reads CASSQTDRVNTEAFF. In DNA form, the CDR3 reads TGCGCCAGCAGCCAAACTGACAGGGTTAACACTGAAGCTTTCTTT.

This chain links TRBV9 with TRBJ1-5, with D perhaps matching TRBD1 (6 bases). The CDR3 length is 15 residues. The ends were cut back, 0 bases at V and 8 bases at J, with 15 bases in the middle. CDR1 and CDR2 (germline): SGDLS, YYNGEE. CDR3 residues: CASSVGGGELEPQHF. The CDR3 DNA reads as TGTGCCAGCAGCGTAGGAGGGGGGGAGCTTGAGCCCCAGCATTTT.

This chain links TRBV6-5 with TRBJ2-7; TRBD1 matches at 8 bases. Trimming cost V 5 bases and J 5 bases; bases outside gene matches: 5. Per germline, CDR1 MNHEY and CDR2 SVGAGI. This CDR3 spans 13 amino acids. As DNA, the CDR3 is TGTGCCAGCAGTAGGACAGGGTTCCACGAGCAGTACGTC. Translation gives CASSRTGFHEQYV.

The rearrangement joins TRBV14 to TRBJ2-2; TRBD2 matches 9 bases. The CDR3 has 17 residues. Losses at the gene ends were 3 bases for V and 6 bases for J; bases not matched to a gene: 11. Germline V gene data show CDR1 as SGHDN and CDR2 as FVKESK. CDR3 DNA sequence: TGTGCCAGCAGCCAGGAGTCGGCGGGAGGGCCAGCCGGGGAGCTGTTTTTT. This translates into CASSQESAGGPAGELFF.

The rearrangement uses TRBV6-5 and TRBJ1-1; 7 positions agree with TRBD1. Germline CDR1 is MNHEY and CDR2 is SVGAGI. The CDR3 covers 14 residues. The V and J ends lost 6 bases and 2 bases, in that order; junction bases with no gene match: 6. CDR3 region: CASSHGQANTEAFF. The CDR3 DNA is TGTGCCAGCAGCCACGGACAGGCTAACACTGAAGCTTTCTTT.

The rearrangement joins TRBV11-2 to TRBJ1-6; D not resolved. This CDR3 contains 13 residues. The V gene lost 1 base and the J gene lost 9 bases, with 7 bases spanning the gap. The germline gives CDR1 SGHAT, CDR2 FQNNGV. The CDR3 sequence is CASSLGKISPLHF. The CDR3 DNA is TGTGCCAGCAGCTTAGGGAAAATTTCACCCCTCCACTTT.

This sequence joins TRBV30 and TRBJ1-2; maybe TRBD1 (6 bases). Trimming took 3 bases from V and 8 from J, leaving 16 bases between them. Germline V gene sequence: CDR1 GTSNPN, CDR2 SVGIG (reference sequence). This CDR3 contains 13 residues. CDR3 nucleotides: TGTGCCTGGAGCCATAGGGGGAGTGCAGGCTACACCTTC. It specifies CAWSHRGSAGYTF. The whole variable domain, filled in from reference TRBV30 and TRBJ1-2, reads SQTIHQWPATLVQPVGSPLSLECTVEGTSNPNLYWYRQAAGRGLQLLFYSVGIGQISSEVPQNLSASRPQDRQFILSSKKLLLSDSGFYLCAWSHRGSAGYTFGSGTRLTVV.

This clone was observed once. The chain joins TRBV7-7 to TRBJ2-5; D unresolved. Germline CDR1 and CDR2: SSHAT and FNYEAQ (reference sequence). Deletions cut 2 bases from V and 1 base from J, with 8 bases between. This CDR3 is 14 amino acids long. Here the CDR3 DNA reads TGTGCCAGCAGCTTAACTACGTTCCAAGAGACCCAGTACTTC. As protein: CASSLTTFQETQYF.

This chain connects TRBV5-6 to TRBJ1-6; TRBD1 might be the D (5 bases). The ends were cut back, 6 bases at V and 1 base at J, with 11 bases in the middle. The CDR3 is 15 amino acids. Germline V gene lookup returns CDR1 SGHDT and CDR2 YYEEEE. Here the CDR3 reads CASTPGTSYNSPLHF. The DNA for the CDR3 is TGTGCCAGCACCCCCGGGACGTCCTATAATTCACCCCTCCACTTT.

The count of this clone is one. CDR3 region: CASSLGGGGLSEQYF. CDR3 sequence (DNA): TGCGCCAGCAGCTTGGGCGGGGGAGGTTTGAGCGAGCAGTACTTC. The chain uses TRBV5-1 and TRBJ2-7; 7 nucleotides agree with TRBD2. This CDR3 is built from 15 residues. The V segment lost 0 bases and the J segment 6 bases; nucleotides outside the gene matches: 9. Germline V gene sequence: CDR1 SGHRS, CDR2 YFSETQ.